The clone carrying this T cell receptor (beta chain) was detected only once. V gave up 5 bases and J gave up 4 bases; unmatched junction bases: 9. Germline V gives CDR1 SQVTM, CDR2 ANQGSEA. There are 17 residues in the CDR3. The sample originates from a study of shared T cell receptors in the human thymus. Produced via immunoSEQ multiplex PCR; TCRdb's table is partial and in-frame only. In the table there are about 500,000 clones, 70% to 80% of which are singletons. These data were also reused for a study on human thymus T cells. This second study notes: Healthy Finnish infants having corrective surgery for congenital heart defects served as donors. Thymus tissue for the work was resected from patients undergoing corrective heart surgery. Thymic as well as blood repertoires seemed to favor certain V and J genes unevenly.

The sample consisted of thymocytes. The clonotype comes from a boy less than two years old with a congenital heart defect. This rearrangement joins TRBV29-1 to TRBJ2-2; 14 positions match TRBD2. CDR3 loop: CSVKGLAGASVTGELFF. The CDR3, as DNA: TGCAGCGTTAAGGGACTAGCGGGAGCGTCGGTCACCGGGGAGCTGTTTTTT.